This T cell receptor beta chain was recovered during a study of blood T cell repertoires in COVID-19. Study in general: In each case, the material was cDNA or gDNA derived from T cells, B-cell-depleted T cells, or PBMCs.

Per the study methods: For nucleated cells, counts were estimated from reference gene primer amplification. The method was immunoSEQ multiplex PCR; TCRdb's version includes in-frame clones alone and lacks a portion of them. V and J calls plus clone size are reproduced from that table; the DNA served to infer D and trimming. The sample contains a few hundred thousand clones, about 87% of which appear only once. This CDR3 contains 15 residues. Germline V CDR1 and CDR2: MDHEN, SYDVKM. V was pared by 2 bases and J by 4 bases, with 6 bases of the junction left unmatched. Participant-reported clinical history was the basis for cohort assignment.

The sequenced sample consisted of PBMCs or T cells enriched from blood (not recorded which). The chain recombines TRBV28 with TRBJ2-5; 8 bases are shared with TRBD2. The TCR comes from a man aged 40-49 years in a cohort exposed to, infected with or recovered from COVID-19 (not recorded which). CDR3 DNA sequence: TGTGCCAGCAGTTTAAGGAGCGGGAGAGGAGAGACCCAGTACTTC. Translating it yields CASSLRSGRGETQYF.